This entry concerns a single TCR beta chain. The data belong to a study of blood T cell repertoires in COVID-19. Study-wide background: The study drew acute and convalescent COVID-19 samples from the United States, Italy and Spain. Sample material is recorded as cDNA or gDNA derived from T cells, B-cell-depleted T cells, or PBMCs.

Original methodology: By means of reference gene primer amplification, nucleated cell counts were estimated. Only in-frame clones appear in the TCRdb table, and some are missing; sequencing was by immunoSEQ multiplex PCR. That table is the source of V, J and clone size, and D and trimming were worked out from the DNA. This table has about 150,000 clones, approximately 80% appearing once. Looked up from germline, CDR1 is SGHRS and CDR2 is YFSETQ. Germline trimming cut 6 bases from V and 0 bases from J; bases unmatched to any gene: 9. This CDR3 spans 17 amino acids. Sequenced input: peripheral blood. The chain uses TRBV5-1 and TRBJ2-6; 7 nucleotides align to TRBD2. The origin of this receptor is an elderly woman with acute or convalescent COVID-19. The CDR3 DNA reads as TGCGCCAGCACTTCGGGGGGACCGTACTCTGGGGCCAACGTCCTGACTTTC. Encoded protein: CASTSGGPYSGANVLTF.